This TCR beta chain was sequenced for a study of Ad26.COV2.S vaccination and SARS-CoV-2 variants (dated by TCRdb to 2020 to 2023). Turning to the overall study: Vaccine-arm donors were drawn from COV1001, a multicentre, randomized, double-blind, placebo-controlled phase I-IIa trial of Ad26.COV2.S in healthy adults. Ad26.COV2.S was administered intramuscularly at a dose of 5x10^10 or 1x10^11 viral particles, either as one shot or as two shots given 56 days apart. TCRbeta repertoire sequencing was used to assess the specificity and breadth of SARS-CoV-2-reactive T cell receptors after Ad26.COV2.S vaccination. The TCR-sequenced set comprised approximately 32 samples: some 20 Ad26.COV2.S vaccine recipients, 5 placebo recipients and 8 SARS-CoV-2 convalescent individuals. Trial participants were randomized into five groups of five: low-dose or high-dose Ad26.COV2.S given once or twice, or placebo on both occasions. Blinding of investigators to trial group allocation was maintained during experiments and outcome assessment.

TCRbeta CDR3 regions were sequenced with the immunoSEQ Assay. After extraction, genomic DNA underwent amplification by bias-controlled multiplex PCR, followed by high-throughput sequencing. Processing in the source paper ran as follows. To quantify the absolute abundance of every unique TCRbeta CDR3 region, sequences were collapsed and filtered. Usable DNA was measured by amplifying reference genes present in all nucleated cells, and TCRbeta template counts were normalized to that usable DNA to estimate T cell fraction. Repertoire TCRs were annotated as SARS-CoV-2-specific when V gene, CDR3 amino acid sequence and J gene were exactly matched to a known reactive TCR set. The reference SARS-CoV-2 TCR set came from MIRA and was filtered for enrichment in COVID-19-positive ImmuneCODE repertoires, removing public or cross-reactive TCRs. Using the MIRA antigens, annotated TCRs were further analysed by specific ORF or by position within an ORF. Depth was the summed frequency of annotated unique rearrangements, while breadth was defined as annotated unique rearrangements over total unique productive rearrangements. TCR breadth was compared between groups using two-sided Wilcoxon rank-sum tests. In its TCRdb copy, this immuneACCESS table keeps in-frame sequences only and misses some clones. Where compared with another copy, unresolved V genes explain less than half of these, and the others have no known cause. From that table come the V and J calls and clone size; the DNA was used to work out D and trimming. Across this sample there are 380,000 or so clones, with about 85% seen only once. The top ten constitute around 5.8% of the sample.

Broader findings and caveats from the paper: The study was not powered to compare responses between vaccine doses or regimens. Comparable non-spike TCR breadth was observed between vaccine and placebo recipients, consistent with only spike being contained in the vaccine. It was noted by the authors that total T cell responses may have been underestimated by the TCR breadth and depth analyses. Ad26.COV2.S recipients had higher spike-specific TCR breadth than placebo recipients (P = 0.0014). After vaccination, substantial breadth of spike-specific CD8+ and CD4+ T cell responses was reported.

Between the V and J ends, shortened by 6 bases and 0 bases respectively, the junction contains 11 bases. Its CDR3 holds 14 amino acids, cysteine through phenylalanine. The CDR3 DNA has 42 bases and is translated from base 1. From the germline V gene, CDR1 is KGHSH and CDR2 is LQKENI. As regards this clone: The specificity of this receptor is unknown. No quality values exist for individual bases; no much larger clone is one base distant.

The treatment or condition label on this specimen signifies: 19 received Ad26.COV2.S at low or high dose, single or two shots; 5 received placebo; per-sample allocation not given. Repertoires of vaccine and placebo recipients were sequenced from samples collected on day 63 after the first injection. Cohort 1b enrolled 25 to 30 adults aged 18-55 years at a single site in Boston, USA, between 29 July and 7 August 2020. Ad26.COV2.S consisted of a replication-incompetent adenovirus type 26 vector by which a prefusion-stabilized SARS-CoV-2 spike protein from the original Wuhan strain was expressed. The clonotype was recovered from a person between 18 and 65 years old who received the Ad26.COV2.S COVID-19 vaccine or a placebo. The chain couples TRBV18 to TRBJ1-1; TRBD1 could be the D gene, as 5 bases match. Sequenced material: peripheral blood, taken in a trial of Ad26.COV2.S vaccine versus placebo. The sequence in DNA is TGTGCCAGCTCCCAGGGTTGGGTGAACACTGAAGCTTTCTTT. Its protein reads: CASSQGWVNTEAFF.